Shown below are 28 T cell receptor beta chains from a single sample sequenced in a study of blood T cell repertoires in COVID-19. Libraries were prepared by immunoSEQ multiplex PCR; TCRdb keeps only in-frame clonotypes and omits some of them. Of about 410,000 clones in the sample, under 90% are singletons; the top ten hold less than 2%. Specimen: PBMCs or T cells enriched from blood (not recorded which). The receptors were gathered from a woman in her 30s who had recovered from COVID-19.

The CDR3 bases are TGTGCCACCAGTGACGCCGGGACAGGGCATCGTGGCGGGGAGCTGTTTTTT. Translated: CATSDAGTGHRGGELFF. The chain employs TRBV24-1 and TRBJ2-2; 9 nucleotides line up with TRBD1. The trim removed 4 bases at V and 7 bases at J, leaving 12 bases unmatched. Germline-derived CDR1 and CDR2 are KGHDR and SFDVKD. This CDR3 has 17 amino acids.

This clone was detected only once. The chain joins TRBV24-1 to TRBJ1-5, with D possibly matching TRBD1 (5 bases). With 5 bases removed from V and 0 bases from J, the gap between germline ends came to 7 bases. Looked up from germline, CDR1 is KGHDR and CDR2 is SFDVKD. The CDR3 extends over 14 amino acids. The CDR3 DNA reads as TGTGCCACCAGTGCAGGGTTTAGCAATCAGCCCCAGCATTTT. This codes for CATSAGFSNQPQHF.

This clone has just a few counts. The chain uses TRBV25-1 and TRBJ1-1; 10 bases line up with TRBD1. Germline-derived CDR1 and CDR2 are MGHDK and SYGVNS. The CDR3 loop spans 15 amino acids. Trimming took 4 bases from V and 1 from J; bases not matched to a gene: 3. The CDR3 DNA follows: TGTGCCAGCAGTGGACAGGGGGCTAGGAACACTGAAGCTTTCTTT. Protein: CASSGQGARNTEAFF.

The V call is TRBV19, the J call TRBJ1-5; 10 bases agree with TRBD1. CDR3 size: 14 residues. The junction had 4 bases not matched to a gene; V was cut back by 4 bases and J by 7 bases. From germline, CDR1 is LNHDA and CDR2 SQIVND (reference sequence). CDR3: CASSKDRGKQPQHF. In DNA form, the CDR3 reads TGTGCCAGTAGTAAGGACAGGGGGAAACAGCCCCAGCATTTT.

This chain uses TRBV19 with TRBJ2-1; possibly TRBD1 for D (6 bases). Trimming cost V 3 bases and J 5 bases, with 11 bases left between them. Germline values: CDR1 LNHDA, CDR2 SQIVND (reference sequence). The CDR3 length is 14 residues. The CDR3 DNA follows: TGTGCCAGTAGTATCCTTGGGGGCCACAATGAGCAGTTCTTC. As protein: CASSILGGHNEQFF. The full variable domain, with the rest looked up from reference TRBV19 and TRBJ2-1, is DGGITQSPKYLFRKEGQNVTLSCEQNLNHDAMYWYRQDPGQGLRLIYYSQIVNDFQKGDIAEGYSVSREKKESFPLTVTSAQKNPTAFYLCASSILGGHNEQFFGPGTRLTVL.

This chain uses TRBV10-3 with TRBJ1-1; D remains ambiguous. Between the trimmed V and J ends, which lost 4 bases and 2 bases, there was a span of 11 bases. Per the germline V gene, CDR1 is ENHRY and CDR2 is SYGVKD. The CDR3 is 14 amino acids. CDR3: CAISVKGSNTEAFF. The CDR3 DNA reads TGTGCCATCAGTGTTAAAGGGAGTAACACTGAAGCTTTCTTT.

This clone is a singleton in its sample. The chain employs TRBV25-1 and TRBJ2-1; D is undetermined. Per the germline V gene, CDR1 is MGHDK and CDR2 is SYGVNS. V lost 3 bases and J lost 8, with 8 bases in between. CDR3 length: 12 amino acids. CDR3 loop: CASSEGFYEQFF. The CDR3 DNA reads as TGTGCCAGCAGTGAGGGCTTCTATGAGCAGTTCTTC.

The chain is built from TRBV19 and TRBJ1-5; 11 bases are shared with TRBD1. V was clipped by 6 bases and J by 7 bases; unmatched bases: 2. The CDR3 runs to 13 residues. The germline V gene encodes CDR1 LNHDA and CDR2 SQIVND (reference sequence). The DNA for the CDR3 is TGTGCCAGTAGAGGACAGGGGGCGCAGCCCCAGCATTTT. Encoded protein: CASRGQGAQPQHF.

This rearrangement joins TRBV29-1 to TRBJ1-1, with 8 bases lining up with TRBD1. With V trimmed by 7 bases and J by 1 base, 5 bases remained unmatched. The CDR3 is made up of 13 amino acids. From germline, CDR1 is SQVTM and CDR2 ANQGSEA. This chain's CDR3 is CSAATGENTEAFF. CDR3 in DNA: TGCAGCGCTGCGACAGGGGAGAACACTGAAGCTTTCTTT.

This clone was picked up one time. The chain recombines TRBV19 with TRBJ2-7, with 7 bases matching TRBD1. CDR1 LNHDA and CDR2 SQIVND come from the germline V gene (reference sequence). The CDR3 loop spans 13 amino acids. J gave up 3 bases and V 9 bases, and 8 bases lay outside the gene matches. The DNA for the CDR3 is TGTGCCAGCTCGAAAGGGGGCCTCTACGAGCAGTACTTC. Translating gives CASSKGGLYEQYF.

J is TRBJ2-7 and V is TRBV5-1, with a tentative D call TRBD2 (6 bases). This CDR3 is built from 13 residues. Trimming stripped 5 bases from V and 2 bases from J, with 11 bases between. Germline loops: CDR1 SGHRS, CDR2 YFSETQ. CDR3 residues: CASSGGGPYEQYF. CDR3 bases: TGCGCCAGCAGTGGTGGAGGGCCCTACGAGCAGTACTTC.

This chain uses TRBV21-1 with TRBJ2-1; the D call in the table, TRBD2, was not verified against the DNA. TRBV21-1 constitutes a pseudogene. This CDR3 is 21 amino acids long. The CDR3 sequence: CASSSEECETSGSSGYNEQFF. The CDR3 DNA reads as TGTGCCAGCAGCAGTGAGGAATGCGAGACTAGCGGGAGTTCGGGGTACAATGAGCAGTTCTTC.

The chain employs TRBV2 and TRBJ1-1; a possible D gene is TRBD1 (6 bases). Deletions cut 8 bases from V and 4 bases from J, with 14 bases between. Germline V gene lookup returns CDR1 SNHLY and CDR2 FYNNEI. The CDR3 is made up of 13 amino acids. CDR3 in amino acids: CASAGESGTEAFF. The DNA for the CDR3 is TGTGCCAGCGCAGGGGAGTCGGGCACTGAAGCTTTCTTT.

The CDR3 spells CATSGDRGHTEAFF. CDR3 coding DNA: TGTGCCACCAGCGGGGACAGGGGGCACACTGAAGCTTTCTTT. The rearrangement links TRBV15 to TRBJ1-1, with 12 bases matching TRBD1. The junction had 1 base not matched to a gene; V was cut back by 5 bases and J by 3 bases. The germline V gene has CDR1 LNHNV and CDR2 YYDKDF (reference sequence). The CDR3 is 14 amino acids.

The chain carries TRBV27 and TRBJ2-2, with 11 bases fitting TRBD2. V dropped 5 bases and J dropped 4; count of bases not matched to a gene: 12. Germline V gene lookup returns CDR1 MNHEY and CDR2 SMNVEV (reference sequence). The CDR3 covers 18 residues. CDR3 nucleotide sequence: TGTGCCAGCAGTGGGTTAGCGGGAGGGCCGGGCGTCACCGGGGAGCTGTTTTTT. Encoded protein: CASSGLAGGPGVTGELFF.

The chain joins TRBV6-5 to TRBJ2-7; 11 nucleotides match TRBD2. CDR1 MNHEY and CDR2 SVGAGI come from the germline V gene. V shed 6 bases, J shed 4 bases, and the junction held 5 bases outside the gene matches. The CDR3 extends over 14 amino acids. The CDR3 protein is CASSLRLAGYEQYF. In DNA, the CDR3 is TGTGCCAGCAGCCTAAGACTAGCGGGGTACGAGCAGTACTTC.

The chain employs TRBV4-1 and TRBJ2-2; D might be TRBD1 (6 bases). The CDR3 extends over 14 amino acids. The V gene lost 4 bases and the J gene lost 7 bases, with 13 bases spanning the gap. Germline V gene data show CDR1 as MGHRA and CDR2 as YSYEKL. CDR3 DNA sequence: TGCGCCAGCAGCCCAGGGGTCCGCGTCGGGGAGCTGTTTTTT. The encoded protein is CASSPGVRVGELFF.

V gene TRBV2 combines with J gene TRBJ2-7; 8 bases fit TRBD1. V lost 6 bases and J lost 6; bases outside the gene matches: 13. The CDR3 is 15 residues long. CDR1 and CDR2 from the germline V gene are SNHLY and FYNNEI. CDR3 residues: CASSLRTGSFSEQYF. Written as DNA, the CDR3 is TGTGCCAGCAGCCTAAGGACAGGGAGTTTTTCCGAGCAGTACTTC.

The rearrangement joins TRBV28 to TRBJ2-7; 7 bases are shared with TRBD2. Germline CDR1 MDHEN, CDR2 SYDVKM. V lost 3 bases, J lost 2 bases, and 13 bases stayed unmatched. CDR3 length: 17 amino acids. The CDR3 is CASSFIAGEPFTYEQYF. For the CDR3, the DNA is TGTGCCAGCAGTTTCATCGCGGGAGAGCCATTTACCTACGAGCAGTACTTC. Full variable domain (missing parts from reference TRBV28 and TRBJ2-7): DVKVTQSSRYLVKRTGEKVFLECVQDMDHENMFWYRQDPGLGLRLIYFSYDVKMKEKGDIPEGYSVSREKKERFSLILESASTNQTSMYLCASSFIAGEPFTYEQYFGPGTRLTVT.

The chain joins TRBV11-2 to TRBJ1-6, with 7 nucleotides matching TRBD1. Germline V gives CDR1 SGHAT, CDR2 FQNNGV. Unmatched junction bases numbered 6, after V lost 6 bases and J lost 7 bases. The CDR3 extends over 14 amino acids. The CDR3 spells CASSRQGLNSPLHF. CDR3 in DNA: TGTGCCAGCAGTAGACAGGGTCTCAATTCACCCCTCCACTTT.

The chain recombines TRBV5-1 with TRBJ2-4, with a tentative D call TRBD2 (5 bases). CDR1 is SGHRS and CDR2 is YFSETQ in the germline V gene. The CDR3 totals 14 residues. Trimming took 0 bases from V and 5 from J, leaving 9 bases between them. The CDR3 region has the DNA TGCGCCAGCAGCTTGGGAGGGTTGGAAAACATTCAGTACTTC. It codes for CASSLGGLENIQYF.

V is TRBV6-1 and J is TRBJ1-5; a possible D gene is TRBD1 (6 bases). The length of the CDR3 is 18 residues. The V and J ends lost 2 bases and 0 bases respectively, with 17 bases between them. Per the germline V gene, CDR1 is MNHNS and CDR2 is SASEGT. The CDR3 spells CASSEFLSGASSNQPQHF. CDR3 DNA: TGTGCCAGCAGTGAATTCCTCTCAGGGGCTTCTAGCAATCAGCCCCAGCATTTT.

The chain employs TRBV30 and TRBJ1-5; maybe TRBD1 (5 bases). CDR1 and CDR2 (germline): GTSNPN, SVGIG (reference sequence). Trimming left V 7 bases short and J 3 bases short, with 13 bases between. The CDR3 is 13 amino acids. CDR3: CASGGGPNQPQHF. The CDR3 region has the DNA TGTGCCTCCGGGGGAGGTCCCAATCAGCCCCAGCATTTT.

The rearrangement links TRBV3-1 (or the pseudogene TRBV3-2) to TRBJ1-1; possible D gene TRBD1, 6 bases. The CDR3 length is 12 residues. Looked up from germline, CDR1 is LGHDT and CDR2 is YNNKEL (reference sequence). V gave up 4 bases and J gave up 10 bases, with 13 bases separating them. CDR3 DNA: TGTGCCAGCAGCCGAGAGACAGGTCGAGCTTTCTTT. Translation: CASSRETGRAFF.

This chain links TRBV5-4 with TRBJ2-1, with 7 bases matching TRBD2. The CDR3 totals 15 residues. CDR1 SGHNT and CDR2 YYREEE come from the germline V gene (reference sequence). V lost 1 base to trimming and J lost 5 bases; unmatched junction nucleotides: 6. The CDR3 DNA reads as TGTGCCAGCAGCTTGTTTAGCGGGTACGACAATGAGCAGTTCTTC. The encoded protein is CASSLFSGYDNEQFF.

Only one count was recorded for this clone. J is TRBJ1-2 and V is TRBV19; TRBD1 is a possible D gene (6 bases). From germline, CDR1 is LNHDA and CDR2 SQIVND (reference sequence). The germline V and J ends were trimmed by 6 bases and 3 bases, with 17 bases remaining between them. The CDR3 has 15 amino acids. This CDR3 reads CASRQTGGIYYGYTF. The DNA of the CDR3 is TGTGCCAGTAGACAAACTGGGGGCATTTACTATGGCTACACCTTC.

The chain uses TRBV7-2 and TRBJ2-2, with a weak D call TRBD1 (6 bases). V lost 2 bases and J 0 bases, leaving 10 bases between the germline ends. The germline V gene encodes CDR1 SGHTA and CDR2 FQGNSA. The CDR3 spans 16 residues. CDR3 coding DNA: TGTGCCAGCAGCTTACAGGGGACACCGAACACCGGGGAGCTGTTTTTT. Translating it yields CASSLQGTPNTGELFF. The full variable domain, its missing parts supplied by reference TRBV7-2 and TRBJ2-2, is GAGVSQSPSNKVTEKGKDVELRCDPISGHTALYWYRQSLGQGLEFLIYFQGNSAPDKSGLPSDRFSAERTGGSVSTLTIQRTQQEDSAVYLCASSLQGTPNTGELFFGEGSRLTVL.

The chain recombines TRBV6-5 with TRBJ2-1; D might be TRBD2 (5 bases). Germline V gene sequence: CDR1 MNHEY, CDR2 SVGAGI. V was pared by 6 bases and J by 8 bases, with 8 bases between. CDR3 length: 11 residues. In nucleotides, the CDR3 is TGTGCCAGCAGCCAGAGGGATGAGCAGTTCTTC. Translation gives CASSQRDEQFF.